The 14 T cell receptor beta chains listed next were all sequenced from one sample in a study of immune heterogeneity within non-small cell lung tumors. Template was bulk tumor genomic DNA, about 620 ng per sample. Surgical sampling yielded several biopsies per primary tumor (spaced far apart). The patients were newly diagnosed with non-small cell lung cancer, had not been treated, and had curative surgery. It was a multiplex PCR that amplified TCR beta CDR3, with 32 V and 13 J primers. TCRdb called the multiplex PCR reads again in MiXCR, with one record for every CDR3 protein. Here the sample spans about 11,000 distinct CDR3 sequences, nearly 30% being singletons. Input material: lung tumor tissue. The receptors shown here come from a woman in her 50s with non-small cell lung cancer.

The chain's CDR3 is CASSSLVLNTDTQYF. DNA for the CDR3: TGTGCCAGCAGTAGTCTAGTCCTCAACACAGATACGCAGTATTTT. The rearrangement uses TRBV4-2 and TRBJ2-3; no clear D gene. The CDR3 consists of 15 residues. Looked up from germline, CDR1 is LGHNA and CDR2 is YNFKEQ. Trimming removed 6 bases at V and 2 bases at J, with 15 bases between.

The table lists this clonotype with a few counts. In DNA form, the CDR3 reads TGTGCCAGTAGACCCGGGACTAGCGGATCCAATGAGCAGTTCTTC. It specifies CASRPGTSGSNEQFF. The chain joins TRBV19 to TRBJ2-1; 11 bases line up with TRBD2. The CDR3 is 15 amino acids. V gave up 6 bases and J gave up 6 bases; unmatched junction bases: 7. Germline CDR1 is LNHDA and CDR2 is SQIVND (reference sequence).

This clonotype was counted at least ten times. The V gene is TRBV12-3 or TRBV12-4, the J gene TRBJ2-1; possible D gene TRBD2, 6 bases. The CDR3 runs to 15 residues. V lost 6 bases, J lost 7 bases, and 19 bases lay in between. The CDR3 DNA is TGTGCCAGCAGACTCCGGGACGCCGGAGGGAATGAGCAGTTCTTC. Protein product: CASRLRDAGGNEQFF.

This clonotype appeared a single time. The gene calls are TRBV7-2 and TRBJ2-1; unclear D gene. There are 11 residues in the CDR3. Germline lookup yields CDR1 SGHTA and CDR2 FQGNSA. V lost 5 bases and J lost 4, with 3 bases in between. The CDR3 DNA follows: TGTGCCAGCAGCAATTACAATGAGCAGTTCTTC. Protein sequence: CASSNYNEQFF.

This clonotype was found many times. CDR3 sequence (DNA): TGTGCCAGCTCACCAAGCCGGGGCGGGGACAATGAGCAGTTCTTC. Protein sequence: CASSPSRGGDNEQFF. The chain carries TRBV18 and TRBJ2-1; possible D gene TRBD2, 6 bases. Deletions cut 2 bases from V and 5 bases from J, with 13 bases between. This CDR3 is built from 15 residues. The germline V gene has CDR1 KGHSH and CDR2 LQKENI.

In its sample, this clonotype was seen a few times. This sequence joins TRBV30 and TRBJ2-1, with D perhaps being TRBD1 or TRBD2 (5 bases each). This CDR3 has 14 amino acids. V lost 2 bases to trimming and J lost 3 bases, with 11 bases between them. Germline CDR1 is GTSNPN and CDR2 is SVGIG (reference sequence). CDR3 sequence: CAWSHGAGYNEQFF. The DNA for the CDR3 is TGTGCCTGGAGTCACGGGGCGGGCTACAATGAGCAGTTCTTC.

The V gene is TRBV9, the J gene TRBJ2-3; a weak D match, TRBD2 (5 bases). The germline V gene has CDR1 SGDLS and CDR2 YYNGEE. CDR3 size: 15 residues. V was shortened by 7 bases and J by 4 bases, with 19 bases between the two germline ends. CDR3 sequence (DNA): TGTGCCAGCGGGAGCGACCCGCTGCCCGCAGATACGCAGTATTTT. It specifies CASGSDPLPADTQYF.

This clonotype was seen a few times. The chain joins TRBV9 to TRBJ1-2, with TRBD1 matching 11 bases. Losses at the gene ends were 3 bases for V and 8 bases for J; bases not matched to a gene: 9. The CDR3 is made up of 15 amino acids. Germline CDR1 SGDLS, CDR2 YYNGEE. CDR3 bases: TGTGCCAGCAGCGAACGAGTGGACAGGGGGCTCGGCTACACCTTC. Translation gives CASSERVDRGLGYTF.

This clonotype was seen repeatedly, ten times or more. V and J are TRBV5-1 and TRBJ2-1; 8 bases are shared with TRBD2. The length of the CDR3 is 16 residues. V lost 0 bases, J lost 0 bases, and 2 bases stayed unmatched. The V gene's germline CDR1 is SGHRS and CDR2 YFSETQ. Here the CDR3 DNA reads TGCGCCAGCAGCTTGGACGGGGGGGTCTCCTACAATGAGCAGTTCTTC. Translated: CASSLDGGVSYNEQFF.

As to this clonotype: A read error is likely, as this CDR3 ends without the conserved phenylalanine or tryptophan. The rearrangement uses TRBV5-5 and TRBJ1-2, with D possibly matching TRBD1 (6 bases). Germline CDR1 is SGHKS and CDR2 is YYEKEE (reference sequence). The CDR3 runs 13 residues. Trimming stripped 0 bases from V and 8 bases from J, with 11 bases between. The CDR3 nucleotides are TGTGCCAGCAGCTTGGATACAGGGATGGGCTACACCATC. This sequence encodes CASSLDTGMGYTI.

The rearrangement links TRBV4-1 to TRBJ1-3; weak D call: TRBD1 (6 bases). The CDR3 extends over 16 amino acids. Germline V CDR1 and CDR2: MGHRA, YSYEKL. Trimming pared 1 base from V and 4 bases from J, leaving 14 bases between. CDR3 residues: CASSQGQVGAGNTIYF. The CDR3, as DNA: TGCGCCAGCAGCCAAGGTCAGGTGGGGGCCGGAAACACCATATATTTT.

A note on this clonotype: One base away lies a much larger clone, so this may be a sequencing read error. This chain connects TRBV12-3 or TRBV12-4 to TRBJ1-1; no clear D. The CDR3 has 14 amino acids. V dropped 3 bases and J dropped 6 bases, with 14 bases sitting between them. DNA of the CDR3: TGTGCCAGCAGTTTGGATGGCTATATCGCTGAAGCTTTCTTT. Its translation: CASSLDGYIAEAFF.

A note on this clonotype: This may be a read error, as it is one base from a much larger clone. This sequence joins TRBV18 and TRBJ1-1; D possibly corresponds to TRBD1 (5 bases). The CDR3 totals 13 residues. The V end lost 6 bases, the J end lost 4 bases, and 12 bases lay between the germline ends. Germline V lookup: CDR1 KGHSH, CDR2 LQKENI. The chain's CDR3 is CASSSGRGTEAFF. The CDR3 region has the DNA TGTGCCAGCTCCTCGGGGAGGGGCACTGAAGCTTTCTTT.

In its sample, this clonotype was seen many times. This sequence joins TRBV28 and TRBJ2-4; D remains ambiguous. There are 16 residues in the CDR3. Trimming removed 6 bases at V and 1 base at J, with 16 bases between. From germline, CDR1 is MDHEN and CDR2 SYDVKM. CDR3 nucleotides: TGTGCCAGCAGACCGACACAATACGAGGCCAAAAACATTCAGTACTTC. Its protein is CASRPTQYEAKNIQYF. The full variable domain, its missing parts supplied by reference TRBV28 and TRBJ2-4, is DVKVTQSSRYLVKRTGEKVFLECVQDMDHENMFWYRQDPGLGLRLIYFSYDVKMKEKGDIPEGYSVSREKKERFSLILESASTNQTSMYLCASRPTQYEAKNIQYFGAGTRLSVL.